The present TCR beta chain was sequenced within a study of brain T cells in children with intractable seizures (dated by TCRdb to the early 2020s). A note on the overall study: A NanoString immunology panel was first used to screen resected brain tissue from roughly 52 pediatric epilepsy surgery cases for immune gene transcripts. About 65% of the 12 selected surgery cases also had pre-surgery blood sequenced, which left four cases with brain tissue only.

Taken from cysteine to phenylalanine, the CDR3 has 12 residues. CDR3 DNA only is kept here, 36 bases in frame from base 1. The germline V gene (reference sequence) yields GTSNPN for CDR1 and SVGIG for CDR2. Reading the label with the study, this specimen's time point is: blood from clinic visit 5 months post-surgery; TSC patient then seizure free. The surgery cases that showed the highest brain T cell transcript signatures were chosen for TCR beta chain sequencing of brain tissue, and of blood when it was available. Prior to surgery, the patients had been treated with at least one anti-epileptic drug. TCR-sequenced patients were children with drug-resistant epilepsy due to tuberous sclerosis complex, focal cortical dysplasia, Rasmussen encephalitis or hemimegalencephaly. Bulk genomic DNA was extracted from unsorted brain tissue and whole blood with the Monarch genomic DNA purification kit. The immunoSEQ assay was applied to genomic DNA to generate the TCR beta chain sequences. The paper's data handling went like this. Any CDR3 sequence that did not begin with the conserved framework cysteine at position 104 was removed by hand. Clonality was calculated as one minus the normalized Shannon's Diversity Index, with values ranging from 0 (maximal diversity) to 1 (oligoclonal). Differences in the frequency of the same CDR3 between samples, such as brain versus blood, were assessed with chi-squared comparison-of-proportions tests. Public clonotypes were found through immuneACCESS searches, while the VDJdb browser was used to judge similarity to known antiviral clonotypes. This is the immuneACCESS table as TCRdb keeps it, with only in-frame sequences that have V and J called. A part of the clones is gone; compared with another copy, unresolved V genes explain less than half, and the rest is unexplained. V, J and clone size derive from that table, while D and trimming were established from the DNA sequence. Here the sample has about 350,000 clones; 93% occur a single time. 5% to 7% of the sample goes to the ten largest clones.

The paper's findings and limits, for the study overall: Viral specificity was inferred only from CDR3 sequence similarity, and patients' HCMV serostatus was unknown. Because pre- and post-surgery blood were sequenced to different depths, clones absent from the pre-surgery sample may reflect undersampling.

For this clone: Its specific antigen is unknown. One junction end does not reproduce the germline sequence, and a read error may be involved.

This sample comprised peripheral blood, obtained roughly 5 months after surgery. The sequence links TRBV30 to TRBJ1-2; TRBD1 is possibly the D segment (6 matching bases). This sequence was found in a boy younger than two with tuberous sclerosis and intractable seizures. The CDR3 amino acid sequence is: CARRGGNYGYTF. The DNA sequence is TGTGCCCGGAGGGGGGGCAACTATGGCTACACCTTC.